These 8 T cell receptor beta chains originate from one sample sequenced in a study of blood T cell repertoires in COVID-19. Profiled with immunoSEQ multiplex PCR; TCRdb holds only in-frame clones, not every one. In the table there are roughly 120,000 clones, 75% to 90% of which are singletons. The material sequenced was peripheral blood. The receptors originated from a middle-aged woman with acute or convalescent COVID-19.

V gene TRBV6-5 combines with J gene TRBJ1-2, with TRBD1 matching over 10 bases. The length of the CDR3 is 13 residues. The germline CDR1 and CDR2 sequences are MNHEY and SVGAGI. V was clipped by 6 bases and J by 9 bases; unmatched bases: 7. This chain's CDR3 is CASRQGTGESYTF. DNA for the CDR3: TGTGCCAGCAGACAAGGGACAGGGGAAAGCTACACCTTC.

The sample holds one count of this clone. V is TRBV19 and J is TRBJ1-2; TRBD1 agrees at 8 bases. Looked up from germline, CDR1 is LNHDA and CDR2 is SQIVND (reference sequence). Trimming cost V 2 bases and J 4 bases; bases outside gene matches: 3. This CDR3 is 14 amino acids long. CDR3 residues: CASSIQGAGYGYTF. In DNA form, the CDR3 reads TGTGCCAGTAGTATACAGGGGGCAGGCTATGGCTACACCTTC.

The chain is built from TRBV9 and TRBJ1-6, with D tentatively TRBD1 (6 bases). Per germline, CDR1 SGDLS and CDR2 YYNGEE. CDR3 length: 13 amino acids. V shed 9 bases and J shed 5 bases, with 12 bases lying between them. In DNA form, the CDR3 reads TGTGCCACACCGGGACACAATAATTCACCCCTCCACTTT. It yields the protein CATPGHNNSPLHF. The full variable domain, completed using reference TRBV9 and TRBJ1-6, is DSGVTQTPKHLITATGQRVTLRCSPRSGDLSVYWYQQSLDQGLQFLIQYYNGEERAKGNILERFSAQQFPDLHSELNLSSLELGDSALYFCATPGHNNSPLHFGNGTRLTVT.

The table lists this clone with a count of one. The chain carries TRBV18 and TRBJ2-7; D is unresolved. Trimming cost V 5 bases and J 6 bases, with 11 bases left between them. Germline V gives CDR1 KGHSH, CDR2 LQKENI. The CDR3 consists of 12 residues. The CDR3 nucleotides are TGTGCCAGCTCAAGCCCCACCATCGAGCAGTACTTC. Its protein is CASSSPTIEQYF.

This chain links TRBV4-1 with TRBJ2-2; 11 positions agree with TRBD2. The V gene end was trimmed by 1 base and the J gene end by 0 bases; junction bases not matched to a gene: 7. CDR3 size: 19 residues. Germline V lookup: CDR1 MGHRA, CDR2 YSYEKL. CDR3 in amino acids: CASSQAPLAGATNTGELFF. CDR3 in DNA: TGCGCCAGCAGCCAAGCCCCACTAGCGGGGGCTACGAACACCGGGGAGCTGTTTTTT.

The genes are TRBV9 and TRBJ1-4; 7 bases match TRBD1. The germline gives CDR1 SGDLS, CDR2 YYNGEE. The junction had 7 bases not matched to a gene; V was cut back by 1 base and J by 7 bases. The CDR3 contains 15 residues. CDR3 amino acids: CASSVLGGAVEKLFF. Here the CDR3 DNA reads TGTGCCAGCAGCGTACTAGGGGGCGCGGTTGAAAAACTGTTTTTT.

This clone was picked up a small number of times. The chain couples TRBV5-6 to TRBJ2-7; 10 bases are a match to TRBD2. V lost 6 bases to trimming and J lost 4 bases; unmatched junction nucleotides: 10. The CDR3 covers 15 residues. Germline V gene sequence: CDR1 SGHDT, CDR2 YYEEEE. The CDR3 DNA reads as TGTGCCAGCAACTTCCCTAGCGGGGGCATTTACGAGCAGTACTTC. It translates to CASNFPSGGIYEQYF.

The chain recombines TRBV21-1 with TRBJ2-7; the table names TRBD2, a call not compared with the DNA. TRBV21-1 is noted as a pseudogene. The CDR3 is made up of 14 amino acids. The CDR3 region has the DNA TGTGCCAGCAGAAGTAGCGGGGTGCCCTACGAGCAGTACTTC. It translates to CASRSSGVPYEQYF.